The source of this TCR beta chain is a study of blood T cell repertoires in COVID-19. Study at large: Samples representing acute and convalescent COVID-19 were sourced from the United States, Italy and Spain.

Methods used by the authors: Estimates of nucleated cell counts were drawn from the amplification of reference gene primers. Generated by immunoSEQ multiplex PCR, the TCRdb table keeps only in-frame clones and is missing some. That table supplies the V and J calls and clone size; D and trimming were determined from the DNA. This sample has some 430,000 clones, with 80% to 95% found just once. Cohorts were based on clinical histories the participants reported. Two consecutive negative NP/OP PCR tests, clearance, or resolved symptoms defined Cohort 3 recovery. The CDR3 is 13 residues long. V was pared by 4 bases and J by 7 bases, with 11 bases between. CDR1 and CDR2 (germline): MNHEY, SMNVEV (reference sequence).

The chain uses TRBV27 and TRBJ1-5; D call uncertain. This receptor was obtained from a young man who had recovered from COVID-19. Sequences were obtained from PBMCs or T cells enriched from blood (not recorded which). The CDR3, as DNA: TGTGCCAGCAGTTCGATAGAACAGCAGCCCCAGCATTTT. This translates into CASSSIEQQPQHF.